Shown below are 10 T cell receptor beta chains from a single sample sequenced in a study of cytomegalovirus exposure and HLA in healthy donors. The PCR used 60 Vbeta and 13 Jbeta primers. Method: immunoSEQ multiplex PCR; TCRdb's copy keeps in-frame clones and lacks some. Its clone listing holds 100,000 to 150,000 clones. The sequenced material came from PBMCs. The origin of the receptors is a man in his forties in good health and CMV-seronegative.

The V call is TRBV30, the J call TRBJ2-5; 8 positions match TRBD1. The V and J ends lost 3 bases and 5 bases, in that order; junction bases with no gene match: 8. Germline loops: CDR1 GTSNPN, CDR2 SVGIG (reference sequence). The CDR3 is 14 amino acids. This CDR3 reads CAWRPDRVGETQYF. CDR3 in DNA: TGTGCCTGGAGACCGGACAGGGTGGGGGAGACCCAGTACTTC. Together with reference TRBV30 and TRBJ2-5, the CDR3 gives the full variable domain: SQTIHQWPATLVQPVGSPLSLECTVEGTSNPNLYWYRQAAGRGLQLLFYSVGIGQISSEVPQNLSASRPQDRQFILSSKKLLLSDSGFYLCAWRPDRVGETQYFGPGTRLLVL.

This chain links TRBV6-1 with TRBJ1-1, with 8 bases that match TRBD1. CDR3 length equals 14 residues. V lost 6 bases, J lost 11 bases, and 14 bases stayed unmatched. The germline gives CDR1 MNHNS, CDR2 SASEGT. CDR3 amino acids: CASRRQGTGYRAFF. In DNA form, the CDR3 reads TGTGCCAGCAGACGACAGGGGACCGGGTATAGGGCTTTCTTT.

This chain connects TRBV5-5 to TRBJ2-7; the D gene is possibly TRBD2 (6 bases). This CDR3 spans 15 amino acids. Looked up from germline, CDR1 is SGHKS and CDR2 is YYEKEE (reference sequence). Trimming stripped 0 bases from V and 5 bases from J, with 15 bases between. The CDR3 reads CASSLAPGARNEQYF. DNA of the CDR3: TGTGCCAGCAGCTTGGCCCCGGGAGCACGAAACGAGCAGTACTTC.

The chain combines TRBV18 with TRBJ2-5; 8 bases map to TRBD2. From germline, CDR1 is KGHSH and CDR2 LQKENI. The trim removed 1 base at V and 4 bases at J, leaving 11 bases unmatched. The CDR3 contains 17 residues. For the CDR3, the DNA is TGTGCCAGCTCACCACAGATCAGCGGGAGTGGAGGAGAGACCCAGTACTTC. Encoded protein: CASSPQISGSGGETQYF.

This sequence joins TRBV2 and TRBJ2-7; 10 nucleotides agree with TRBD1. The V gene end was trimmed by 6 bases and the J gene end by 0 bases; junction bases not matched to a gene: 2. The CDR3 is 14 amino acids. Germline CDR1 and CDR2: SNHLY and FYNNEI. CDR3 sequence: CASSRQGASYEQYF. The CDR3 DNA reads TGTGCCAGCAGCCGACAGGGGGCCTCCTACGAGCAGTACTTC.

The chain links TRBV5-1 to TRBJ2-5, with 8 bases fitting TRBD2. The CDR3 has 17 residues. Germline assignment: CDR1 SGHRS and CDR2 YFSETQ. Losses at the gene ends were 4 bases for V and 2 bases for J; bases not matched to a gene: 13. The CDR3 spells CASSPGVSGAIQETQYF. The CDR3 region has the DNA TGCGCCAGCAGCCCCGGGGTTAGCGGGGCCATACAAGAGACCCAGTACTTC.

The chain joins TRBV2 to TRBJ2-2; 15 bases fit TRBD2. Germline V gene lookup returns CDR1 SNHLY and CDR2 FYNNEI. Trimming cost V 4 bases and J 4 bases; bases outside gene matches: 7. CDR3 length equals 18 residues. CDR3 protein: CASSGGLAGGPSTGELFF. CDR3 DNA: TGTGCCAGCAGTGGCGGACTAGCGGGAGGGCCGAGCACCGGGGAGCTGTTTTTT. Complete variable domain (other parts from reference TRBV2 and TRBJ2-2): EPEVTQTPSHQVTQMGQEVILRCVPISNHLYFYWYRQILGQKVEFLVSFYNNEISEKSEIFDDQFSVERPDGSNFTLKIRSTKLEDSAMYFCASSGGLAGGPSTGELFFGEGSRLTVL.

The CDR3 reads CASSIEGTGLRNEQFF. CDR3 DNA: TGTGCCAGTAGTATAGAAGGGACAGGCCTTAGGAATGAGCAGTTCTTC. This chain links TRBV19 with TRBJ2-1, with TRBD1 identical over 8 bases. Trimming at V came to 0 bases and at J to 7 bases, leaving 8 bases not matched to a gene. The CDR3 totals 16 residues. The V gene's germline CDR1 is LNHDA and CDR2 SQIVND (reference sequence).

CDR3 sequence reads: CASSDSPSGMMKFF. The CDR3 nucleotides read TGTGCCAGCAGTGACTCGCCTAGCGGGATGATGAAGTTCTTC. The chain joins TRBV6-4 to TRBJ2-1; 9 nucleotides line up with TRBD2. The CDR3 covers 14 residues. Germline CDR1 is MRHNA and CDR2 is SNTAGT. The ends lost 0 bases at V and 14 bases at J; junction bases unmatched: 8.

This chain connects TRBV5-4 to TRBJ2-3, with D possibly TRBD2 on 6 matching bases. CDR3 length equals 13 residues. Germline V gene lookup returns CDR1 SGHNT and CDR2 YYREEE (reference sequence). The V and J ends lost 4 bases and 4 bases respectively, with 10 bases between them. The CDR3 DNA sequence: TGTGCCAGCAGCCCTGGGACTCCAGATACGCAGTATTTT. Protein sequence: CASSPGTPDTQYF.